What follows are 5 T cell receptor beta chains derived from one specimen sequenced in a study of blood T cell repertoires in COVID-19. The data were produced by immunoSEQ multiplex PCR, yet TCRdb's version contains in-frame clones alone and is incomplete. The sample includes 350,000 or so clones, about 88% seen only once; the top ten take around 0.92%. Sequencing used PBMCs or T cells enriched from blood (not recorded which). The source is a woman in her twenties or thirties who had been exposed to COVID-19.

In this sample, this clone turned up once. The rearrangement joins TRBV6-5 to TRBJ2-7, with TRBD2 identical over 14 bases. V lost 10 bases and J lost 5; bases outside the gene matches: 7. The CDR3 consists of 14 residues. The germline CDR1 and CDR2 sequences are MNHEY and SVGAGI. CDR3 sequence reads: CATMGTSGRNEQYF. CDR3 DNA: TGTGCCACCATGGGGACTAGCGGGAGAAACGAGCAGTACTTC.

J is TRBJ2-1 and V is TRBV15; D possibly corresponds to TRBD2 (6 bases). V lost 5 bases and J 7 bases, leaving 15 bases between the germline ends. CDR3 length equals 14 residues. CDR1 and CDR2 (germline): LNHNV, YYDKDF (reference sequence). CDR3 bases: TGTGCCACCAGCGTCGGGACTGGCGCAAATGAGCAGTTCTTC. Translated: CATSVGTGANEQFF.

This chain uses TRBV5-1 with TRBJ2-5, with TRBD1 matching over 9 bases. Per the germline V gene, CDR1 is SGHRS and CDR2 is YFSETQ. CDR3 length equals 14 residues. V lost 2 bases, J lost 9 bases, and 8 bases stayed unmatched. This CDR3 reads CASSFAQGATAQYF. The CDR3 DNA reads as TGCGCCAGCAGCTTCGCACAGGGGGCAACGGCCCAGTACTTC. Full variable domain (rest looked up from reference TRBV5-1 and TRBJ2-5): KAGVTQTPRYLIKTRGQQVTLSCSPISGHRSVSWYQQTPGQGLQFLFEYFSETQRNKGNFPGRFSGRQFSNSRSEMNVSTLELGDSALYLCASSFAQGATAQYFGPGTRLLVL.

This clone showed up just a few times. The V call is TRBV3-1 (or the pseudogene TRBV3-2), the J call TRBJ1-2; D gene unclear. The CDR3 loop spans 13 amino acids. Germline V gene lookup returns CDR1 LGHDT and CDR2 YNNKEL (reference sequence). Trimming stripped 1 base from V and 2 bases from J, with 5 bases between. The DNA of the CDR3 is TGTGCCAGCAGCCAAGGCCAGAACTATGGCTACACCTTC. This translates into CASSQGQNYGYTF.

This clone was detected a few times. The rearrangement uses TRBV19 and TRBJ2-1, with TRBD2 as a possible D gene (5 bases). CDR3 length equals 14 residues. Trimming removed 5 bases from V and 1 base from J, with 9 bases in between. Germline CDR1 and CDR2: LNHDA and SQIVND (reference sequence). The CDR3 DNA sequence: TGTGCCAGTAGTCTCCAGCGGTCCTACAATGAGCAGTTCTTC. Translation gives CASSLQRSYNEQFF.